This passage covers 26 T cell receptor beta chains from one sample sequenced in a study of control samples from healthy donors and cancer patients. Some clones are missing from TCRdb's copy, which holds only in-frame ones; the method was immunoSEQ multiplex PCR. The table records tens of thousands of clones, over 75% of them present only once. The specimen was blood. The receptors shown here come from a man in his fifties or sixties in good health.

The J gene is TRBJ2-7, the V gene TRBV3-1 (or the pseudogene TRBV3-2), with 11 bases fitting TRBD1. The CDR3 is 16 residues long. CDR1 is LGHDT and CDR2 is YNNKEL in the germline V gene (reference sequence). Trimming at V came to 1 base and at J to 3 bases, leaving 5 bases not matched to a gene. In DNA form, the CDR3 reads TGTGCCAGCAGCCAAGTAAGGACAGGGGGCAACTACGAGCAGTACTTC. Residues: CASSQVRTGGNYEQYF.

The V and J genes are TRBV18 and TRBJ2-3, with a possible D match to TRBD2 (7 bases). V lost 5 bases and J lost 0, with 18 bases in between. The germline CDR1 and CDR2 sequences are KGHSH and LQKENI. There are 17 residues in the CDR3. DNA of the CDR3: TGTGCCAGCTCATCGACGGGGGGCCGAACTAGCACAGATACGCAGTATTTT. Its protein is CASSSTGGRTSTDTQYF.

The V gene is TRBV25-1, the J gene TRBJ1-3; D remains unclear. The length of the CDR3 is 13 residues. Germline assignment: CDR1 MGHDK and CDR2 SYGVNS. The V and J ends lost 5 bases and 7 bases respectively, with 12 bases between them. CDR3 protein: CASSPGRRNTIYF. The CDR3 DNA reads TGTGCCAGCAGTCCCGGGCGGCGGAACACCATATATTTT. Filled out from reference TRBV25-1 and TRBJ1-3, the complete variable domain reads EADIYQTPRYLVIGTGKKITLECSQTMGHDKMYWYQQDPGMELHLIHYSYGVNSTEKGDLSSESTVSRIRTEHFPLTLESARPSHTSQYLCASSPGRRNTIYFGEGSWLTVV.

The V and J genes are TRBV3-1 (or the pseudogene TRBV3-2) and TRBJ2-3; TRBD2 matches 7 bases. CDR1 is LGHDT and CDR2 is YNNKEL in the germline V gene (reference sequence). This CDR3 has 17 amino acids. The ends lost 6 bases at V and 0 bases at J; junction bases unmatched: 12. CDR3 nucleotide sequence: TGTGCCAGCAGATACGGCCGAGGGCGGGGGAGCACAGATACGCAGTATTTT. Amino acid sequence: CASRYGRGRGSTDTQYF.

V is TRBV7-6 and J is TRBJ2-4, with 13 positions matching TRBD2. Germline CDR1 SGHVS, CDR2 FNYEAQ. This CDR3 spans 15 amino acids. Trimming took 4 bases from V and 8 from J; bases not matched to a gene: 5. The CDR3 here is CASSWGTSGVDIQYF. CDR3 DNA sequence: TGTGCCAGCAGCTGGGGGACTAGCGGGGTGGACATTCAGTACTTC.

With regard to this clone: Germline is not matched at one junction end, which may reflect a read error. The CDR3 spells CASSLGDIFYF. CDR3 in DNA: TGTGCCAGCAGCTTAGGGGACATTTTCTATTTT. The J gene is TRBJ1-5, the V gene TRBV7-9; weak D call: TRBD1 (6 bases). CDR1 is SEHNR and CDR2 is FQNEAQ in the germline V gene (reference sequence). The CDR3 length is 11 residues.

This chain links TRBV18 with TRBJ1-5; D remains ambiguous. The CDR3 contains 14 residues. Trimming stripped 2 bases from V and 0 bases from J, with 5 bases between. CDR1 KGHSH and CDR2 LQKENI come from the germline V gene. For the CDR3, the DNA is TGTGCCAGCTCACCAAATCATAGCAATCAGCCCCAGCATTTT. Residues: CASSPNHSNQPQHF.

V gene TRBV5-4 combines with J gene TRBJ1-1, with D perhaps matching TRBD1 (5 bases). Germline V gives CDR1 SGHNT, CDR2 YYREEE (reference sequence). Trimming removed 2 bases from V and 3 bases from J, with 11 bases in between. The CDR3 has 14 residues. The CDR3 sequence is CASSFGLGDTEAFF. CDR3 bases: TGTGCCAGCAGCTTTGGTTTGGGGGACACTGAAGCTTTCTTT.

This chain links TRBV29-1 with TRBJ2-1; TRBD1 matches at 9 bases. CDR3 size: 14 residues. Germline V gene lookup returns CDR1 SQVTM and CDR2 ANQGSEA. V was clipped by 4 bases and J by 7 bases; unmatched bases: 8. The CDR3 is CSVGPRQGGNEQFF. In DNA form, the CDR3 reads TGCAGCGTTGGTCCGAGACAGGGGGGTAATGAGCAGTTCTTC.

This rearrangement joins TRBV30 to TRBJ2-2; D perhaps matches TRBD1 (6 bases). CDR3 size: 15 residues. CDR1 GTSNPN and CDR2 SVGIG come from the germline V gene (reference sequence). V was pared by 1 base and J by 2 bases, with 11 bases between. The CDR3 spells CAWSDTGPNTGELFF. CDR3 nucleotides: TGTGCCTGGAGTGATACAGGGCCTAACACCGGGGAGCTGTTTTTT.

J is TRBJ2-7 and V is TRBV11-2, with D perhaps matching TRBD1 (6 bases). Between the trimmed V and J ends, which lost 5 bases and 3 bases, there was a span of 17 bases. Germline assignment: CDR1 SGHAT and CDR2 FQNNGV. The CDR3 loop spans 15 amino acids. CDR3 in amino acids: CASSRFQGSGYEQYF. CDR3 nucleotides: TGTGCCAGCAGCCGATTTCAGGGGAGCGGCTACGAGCAGTACTTC.

The chain links TRBV18 to TRBJ2-1; D gene ambiguous. This CDR3 has 16 residues. Germline CDR1 reads KGHSH; CDR2 reads LQKENI. The V end was cut by 2 bases, the J end by 1 base, with 12 bases between. The chain's CDR3 is CASSPSAVTSYNEQFF. CDR3 sequence (DNA): TGTGCCAGCTCACCATCGGCGGTTACGTCCTACAATGAGCAGTTCTTC.

The rearrangement joins TRBV30 to TRBJ2-2; possibly TRBD1 or TRBD2 for D (5 bases each). With 5 bases removed from V and 1 base from J, the gap between germline ends came to 26 bases. This CDR3 has 19 amino acids. CDR1 and CDR2 from the germline V gene are GTSNPN and SVGIG (reference sequence). The CDR3 here is CAWGNLPEGDLMNTGELFF. The CDR3 DNA sequence: TGTGCCTGGGGAAATCTTCCCGAAGGGGACCTTATGAACACCGGGGAGCTGTTTTTT.

The chain recombines TRBV12-3 or TRBV12-4 with TRBJ2-2; D gene unclear. CDR3 size: 13 residues. Trimming removed 3 bases from V and 7 bases from J, with 9 bases in between. Here the CDR3 DNA reads TGTGCCAGCAGTTTGTATCCAAGCGGGGAGCTGTTTTTT. Protein product: CASSLYPSGELFF.

This clone occurred once. The chain has TRBV9 and TRBJ2-3; tentatively, D is TRBD1 or TRBD2 (5 bases each). The CDR3 runs 14 residues. The V gene's germline CDR1 is SGDLS and CDR2 YYNGEE. Trimming shortened V by 0 bases and J by 2 bases, and 7 bases separated the two germline ends. Written as DNA, the CDR3 is TGTGCCAGCAGCGTAGGAGGGACCACAGATACGCAGTATTTT. Translation gives CASSVGGTTDTQYF.

This sequence joins TRBV18 and TRBJ1-4; D is undetermined. The CDR3 spans 17 residues. The V and J ends lost 5 bases and 0 bases respectively, with 16 bases between them. CDR1 is KGHSH, CDR2 LQKENI, per germline. CDR3 sequence reads: CASSTTPLGATNEKLFF. The DNA of the CDR3 is TGTGCCAGCTCAACTACCCCCCTCGGGGCAACTAATGAAAAACTGTTTTTT. The whole variable domain, remainder taken from reference TRBV18 and TRBJ1-4, is NAGVMQNPRHLVRRRGQEARLRCSPMKGHSHVYWYRQLPEEGLKFMVYLQKENIIDESGMPKERFSAEFPKEGPSILRIQQVVRGDSAAYFCASSTTPLGATNEKLFFGSGTQLSVL.

DNA for the CDR3: TGTGCCAGCAGCTTCGATCAGGGCTTAGTACACATTCAGTACTTC. It yields the protein CASSFDQGLVHIQYF. The chain combines TRBV11-2 with TRBJ2-4; D is perhaps TRBD1 (5 bases). Germline CDR1 is SGHAT and CDR2 is FQNNGV. Trimming pared 3 bases from V and 8 bases from J, leaving 17 bases between. CDR3 length equals 15 residues.

The V gene is TRBV27, the J gene TRBJ2-3; 8 bases line up with TRBD2. This CDR3 is 15 amino acids long. Trimming cost V 8 bases and J 4 bases; bases outside gene matches: 11. From germline, CDR1 is MNHEY and CDR2 SMNVEV (reference sequence). The CDR3 DNA reads TGTGCCAGCTTAGTGGCGGGGGGCCGGGCAGATACGCAGTATTTT. The encoded protein is CASLVAGGRADTQYF.

V usage is TRBV3-1 (or the pseudogene TRBV3-2) and J usage is TRBJ2-7, with 8 bases lining up with TRBD2. Germline V gene data show CDR1 as LGHDT and CDR2 as YNNKEL (reference sequence). The CDR3 extends over 15 amino acids. The junction had 8 bases not matched to a gene; V was cut back by 4 bases and J by 3 bases. In nucleotides, the CDR3 is TGTGCCAGCAGCCGTACGACTAGCGAAAACTACGAGCAGTACTTC. It specifies CASSRTTSENYEQYF.

This chain links TRBV24-1 with TRBJ1-3; D possibly corresponds to TRBD1 (5 bases). The V gene lost 3 bases and the J gene lost 0 bases, with 14 bases spanning the gap. This CDR3 has 17 amino acids. The germline V gene encodes CDR1 KGHDR and CDR2 SFDVKD. This CDR3 reads CATSDQGTGSSGNTIYF. The CDR3 DNA sequence: TGTGCCACCAGTGATCAGGGTACGGGGAGCTCTGGAAACACCATATATTTT.

The chain links TRBV7-2 to TRBJ2-5; the match to TRBD2 covers 14 bases. After removal of 5 bases from V and 3 bases from J, the junction contained 2 bases not matched to a gene. This CDR3 comprises 15 residues. Germline V CDR1 and CDR2: SGHTA, FQGNSA. CDR3 nucleotide sequence: TGTGCCAGCAGCCCGACTAGCGGGGGGGAAGAGACCCAGTACTTC. It translates to CASSPTSGGEETQYF. Together with reference TRBV7-2 and TRBJ2-5, the CDR3 gives the full variable domain: GAGVSQSPSNKVTEKGKDVELRCDPISGHTALYWYRQSLGQGLEFLIYFQGNSAPDKSGLPSDRFSAERTGGSVSTLTIQRTQQEDSAVYLCASSPTSGGEETQYFGPGTRLLVL.

This clone was observed once. The rearrangement joins TRBV29-1 to TRBJ2-2; possibly TRBD1 for D (6 bases). Germline assignment: CDR1 SQVTM and CDR2 ANQGSEA. This CDR3 contains 14 residues. V shed 4 bases and J shed 2 bases, with 11 bases lying between them. The CDR3 DNA sequence: TGCAGCGTTGGACAGGACCTCAACACCGGGGAGCTGTTTTTT. Translation: CSVGQDLNTGELFF.

The rearrangement uses TRBV11-3 and TRBJ2-7, with D possibly being TRBD1 (5 bases). The V gene lost 5 bases and the J gene lost 0 bases, with 17 bases spanning the gap. CDR3 size: 16 residues. CDR1 is SGHNT and CDR2 is YENEEA in the germline V gene. The CDR3 DNA follows: TGTGCCAGCAGCGCAGGACCTGGGGCAGTCTCCTACGAGCAGTACTTC. This translates into CASSAGPGAVSYEQYF.

The J gene is TRBJ2-2, the V gene TRBV3-1 (or the pseudogene TRBV3-2); D tentatively fits TRBD1 or TRBD2 (6 bases each). Germline CDR1 and CDR2: LGHDT and YNNKEL (reference sequence). The CDR3 totals 16 residues. V was shortened by 6 bases and J by 2 bases, with 16 bases between the two germline ends. CDR3 bases: TGTGCCAGCAGGCAGGGAGGACAGCTAAACACCGGGGAGCTGTTTTTT. Its protein is CASRQGGQLNTGELFF.

The rearrangement links TRBV19 to TRBJ1-5, with D unresolved. From germline, CDR1 is LNHDA and CDR2 SQIVND (reference sequence). The V end was cut by 3 bases, the J end by 1 base, with 13 bases between. There are 16 residues in the CDR3. The CDR3 is CASSIWATLSNQPQHF. In DNA form, the CDR3 reads TGTGCCAGTAGTATCTGGGCAACCTTGAGCAATCAGCCCCAGCATTTT.

J is TRBJ1-1 and V is TRBV11-2; no definite D call. V was cut by 5 bases and J by 2 bases, with 12 bases left in between. The CDR3 sequence is 14 residues long. CDR1 is SGHAT, CDR2 FQNNGV, per germline. CDR3 in amino acids: CASSGRILNTEAFF. The CDR3 DNA sequence: TGTGCCAGCAGCGGTAGGATCCTCAACACTGAAGCTTTCTTT.